Detailed here is one T cell receptor (beta chain). Sequencing was performed with immunoSEQ multiplex PCR; in TCRdb, only in-frame clones are kept and a portion is missing. Of approximately 97,000 clones listed, 88% are singletons. These data originate in a study of control samples from healthy donors and cancer patients. Trimming removed 3 bases from V and 2 bases from J, with 11 bases in between. The CDR3 totals 15 residues. CDR1 and CDR2 (germline): SGDLS, YYNGEE. The rearrangement links TRBV9 to TRBJ2-2; TRBD1 is a possible D gene (6 bases). The specimen was blood. This TCR was sampled from a man between 25 and 39 years old in good health. Here the CDR3 DNA reads TGTGCCAGCAGCGCCCGGGACACCAACACCGGGGAGCTGTTTTTT. Protein sequence: CASSARDTNTGELFF.